This TCR beta chain was found in a study of cytomegalovirus exposure and HLA in healthy donors. Study-level results: Among TCR beta chains, those listed as cytomegalovirus-associated numbered approximately 150. As a later analysis revealed, the rate of TCR association differed by HLA locus, with DRB1 most and HLA-C fewest.

With 60 Vbeta and 13 Jbeta primers, the PCR was carried out. Measured with immunoSEQ multiplex PCR; TCRdb has only the in-frame clones, and not every one. The sample includes 55,000 to 70,000 clones, approximately 78% of them seen just once. Germline assignment: CDR1 SGHDN and CDR2 FVKESK. The V end was cut by 1 base, the J end by 7 bases, with 14 bases between. This CDR3 spans 15 amino acids. To note about this clone: Antigen unknown.

V is TRBV14 and J is TRBJ1-5; maybe TRBD1 (6 bases). The sequence came from a young man in good health and CMV-seropositive. Material for sequencing was PBMCs. The CDR3 DNA is TGTGCCAGCAGCCAAGGAACAGGGACGGGGCAGCCCCAGCATTTT. It specifies CASSQGTGTGQPQHF.